Here is one TCR beta chain with its context. Antigen specificity is unknown. Relative to the germline gene, one junction end is altered; a read error may explain this. This table comes from immunoSEQ multiplex PCR, and its TCRdb copy is limited to in-frame clones, with some not included. The data show about 150,000 clones, with more than 85% seen just once and approximately 2.3% held by the top ten. Germline V lookup: CDR1 SNHLY, CDR2 FYNNEI. This CDR3 has 12 residues. This entry belongs to a study of T cell responses to AZD1222 COVID-19 vaccine. General study results and limits: Donors were chiefly white British, with a greater number of females, and clonal diversity was perhaps underestimated.

The source is an adult in good health. The chain combines TRBV2 with TRBJ2-4; 8 nucleotides align to TRBD2. Here the sequenced sample was peripheral blood, taken on day 0 of AZD1222 vaccination. The CDR3 DNA reads as TGTGCCAGCACTTTGGGACTAGAGGGGGATAGGTTC. It encodes CASTLGLEGDRF.